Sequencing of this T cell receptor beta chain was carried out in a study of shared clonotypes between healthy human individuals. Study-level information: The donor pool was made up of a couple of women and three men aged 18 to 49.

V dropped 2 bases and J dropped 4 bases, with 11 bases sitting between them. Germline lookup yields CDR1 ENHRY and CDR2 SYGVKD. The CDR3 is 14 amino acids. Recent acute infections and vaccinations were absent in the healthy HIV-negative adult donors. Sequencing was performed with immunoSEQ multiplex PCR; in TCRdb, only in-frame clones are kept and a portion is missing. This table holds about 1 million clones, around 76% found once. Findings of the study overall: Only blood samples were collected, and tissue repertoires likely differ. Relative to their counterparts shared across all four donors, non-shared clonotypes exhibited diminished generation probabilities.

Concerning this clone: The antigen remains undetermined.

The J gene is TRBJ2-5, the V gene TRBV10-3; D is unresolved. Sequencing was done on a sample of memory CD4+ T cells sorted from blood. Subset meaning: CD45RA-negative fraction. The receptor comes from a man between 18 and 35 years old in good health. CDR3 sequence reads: CAISEMSNAETQYF. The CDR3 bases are TGTGCCATCAGTGAGATGAGTAACGCAGAGACCCAGTACTTC.